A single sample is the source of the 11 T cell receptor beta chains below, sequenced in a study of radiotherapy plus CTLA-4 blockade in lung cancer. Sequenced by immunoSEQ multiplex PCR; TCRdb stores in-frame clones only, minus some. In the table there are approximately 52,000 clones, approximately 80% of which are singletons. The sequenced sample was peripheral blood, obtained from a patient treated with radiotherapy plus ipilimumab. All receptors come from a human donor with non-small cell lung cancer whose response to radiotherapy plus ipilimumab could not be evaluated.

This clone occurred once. The CDR3 DNA sequence: TGCGCCAGCAGCCAGGGACCGGGACACGGCAATCAGCCCCAGCATTTT. This codes for CASSQGPGHGNQPQHF. V gene TRBV5-1 combines with J gene TRBJ1-5; maybe TRBD1 (6 bases). The V gene lost 4 bases and the J gene lost 2 bases, with 16 bases spanning the gap. The germline V gene encodes CDR1 SGHRS and CDR2 YFSETQ. This CDR3 is 16 amino acids long. The variable domain in full, with the rest retrieved from reference TRBV5-1 and TRBJ1-5, is KAGVTQTPRYLIKTRGQQVTLSCSPISGHRSVSWYQQTPGQGLQFLFEYFSETQRNKGNFPGRFSGRQFSNSRSEMNVSTLELGDSALYLCASSQGPGHGNQPQHFGDGTRLSIL.

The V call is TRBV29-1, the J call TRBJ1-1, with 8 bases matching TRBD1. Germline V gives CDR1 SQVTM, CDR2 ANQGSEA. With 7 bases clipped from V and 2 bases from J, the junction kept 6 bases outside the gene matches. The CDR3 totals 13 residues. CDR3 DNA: TGCAGCGCCGGGACAGGTCTCAACACTGAAGCTTTCTTT. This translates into CSAGTGLNTEAFF.

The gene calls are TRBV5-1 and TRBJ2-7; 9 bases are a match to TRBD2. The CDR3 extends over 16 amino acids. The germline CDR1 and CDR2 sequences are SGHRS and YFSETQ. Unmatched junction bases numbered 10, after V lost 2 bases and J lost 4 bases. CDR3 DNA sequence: TGCGCCAGCAGCTTAGGGGGCGGGGGGGCAAGGTACGAGCAGTACTTC. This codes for CASSLGGGGARYEQYF.

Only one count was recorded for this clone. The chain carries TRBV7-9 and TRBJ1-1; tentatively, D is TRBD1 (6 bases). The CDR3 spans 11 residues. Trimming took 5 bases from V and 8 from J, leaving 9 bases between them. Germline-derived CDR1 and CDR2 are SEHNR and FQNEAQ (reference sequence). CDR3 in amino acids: CASSRTAEAFF. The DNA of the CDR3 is TGTGCCAGCAGCCGGACAGCAGAAGCTTTCTTT.

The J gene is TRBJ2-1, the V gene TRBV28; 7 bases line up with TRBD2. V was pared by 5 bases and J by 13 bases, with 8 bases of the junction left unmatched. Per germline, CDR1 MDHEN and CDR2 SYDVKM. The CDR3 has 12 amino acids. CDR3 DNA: TGTGCCAGCAGTAGGACCGAGCGGGGACAGTTCTTC. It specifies CASSRTERGQFF. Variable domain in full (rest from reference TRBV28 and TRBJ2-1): DVKVTQSSRYLVKRTGEKVFLECVQDMDHENMFWYRQDPGLGLRLIYFSYDVKMKEKGDIPEGYSVSREKKERFSLILESASTNQTSMYLCASSRTERGQFFGPGTRLTVL.

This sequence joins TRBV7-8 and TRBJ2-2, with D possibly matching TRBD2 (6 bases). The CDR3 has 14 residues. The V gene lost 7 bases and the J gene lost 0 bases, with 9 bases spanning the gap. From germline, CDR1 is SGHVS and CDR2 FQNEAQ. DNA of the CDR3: TGTGCCAGCACGCCGGGAGCGAACACCGGGGAGCTGTTTTTT. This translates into CASTPGANTGELFF. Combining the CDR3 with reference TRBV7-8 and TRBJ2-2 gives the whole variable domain GAGVSQSPRYKVAKRGQDVALRCDPISGHVSLFWYQQALGQGPEFLTYFQNEAQLDKSGLPSDRFFAERPEGSVSTLKIQRTQQEDSAVYLCASTPGANTGELFFGEGSRLTVL.

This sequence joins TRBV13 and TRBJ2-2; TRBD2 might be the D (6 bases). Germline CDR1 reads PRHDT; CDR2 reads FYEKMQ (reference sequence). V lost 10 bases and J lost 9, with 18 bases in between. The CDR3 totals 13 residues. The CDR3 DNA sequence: TGTGCCACCGAGGGAGGACCTGAGAGGGAGCTGTTTTTT. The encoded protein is CATEGGPERELFF. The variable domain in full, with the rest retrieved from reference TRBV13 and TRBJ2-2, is AAGVIQSPRHLIKEKRETATLKCYPIPRHDTVYWYQQGPGQDPQFLISFYEKMQSDKGSIPDRFSAQQFSDYHSELNMSSLELGDSALYFCATEGGPERELFFGEGSRLTVL.

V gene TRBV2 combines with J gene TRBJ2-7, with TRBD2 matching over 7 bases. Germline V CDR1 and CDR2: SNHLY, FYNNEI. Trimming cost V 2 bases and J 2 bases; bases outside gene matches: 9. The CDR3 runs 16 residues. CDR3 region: CASSEINGRPTYEQYF. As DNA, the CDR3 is TGTGCCAGCAGTGAAATTAACGGGAGGCCTACCTACGAGCAGTACTTC.

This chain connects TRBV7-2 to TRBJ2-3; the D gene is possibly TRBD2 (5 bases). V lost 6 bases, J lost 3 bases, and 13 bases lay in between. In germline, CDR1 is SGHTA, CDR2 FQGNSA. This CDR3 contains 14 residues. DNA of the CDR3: TGTGCCAGCAGACAAAGCCGGGGTACAGATACGCAGTATTTT. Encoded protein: CASRQSRGTDTQYF.

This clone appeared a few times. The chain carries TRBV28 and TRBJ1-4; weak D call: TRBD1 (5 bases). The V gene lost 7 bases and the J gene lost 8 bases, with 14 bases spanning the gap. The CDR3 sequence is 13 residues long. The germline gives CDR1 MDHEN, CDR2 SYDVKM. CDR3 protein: CASIARVGEKLFF. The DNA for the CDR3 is TGTGCCAGCATAGCCAGGGTGGGCGAAAAACTGTTTTTT.

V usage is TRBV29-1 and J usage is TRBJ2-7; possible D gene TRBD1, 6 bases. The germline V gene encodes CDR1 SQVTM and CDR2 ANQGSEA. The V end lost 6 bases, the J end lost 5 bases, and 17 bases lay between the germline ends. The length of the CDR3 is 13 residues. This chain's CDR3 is CSVGAGVGNEQYF. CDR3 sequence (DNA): TGCAGCGTCGGAGCAGGGGTTGGTAACGAGCAGTACTTC.